This TCR beta chain was captured by sequencing in a study of CD8 T cells in ankylosing spondylitis. Libraries for TCR beta were made by quantitative 5'-RACE with molecular barcodes. TCRdb re-derived calls from the 5' RACE reads in MiXCR, one entry per CDR3 protein. The profile shows about 200,000 distinct CDR3 sequences, about 26% of them singletons. This clonotype showed up many times. The target antigen is unknown. Germline lookup yields CDR1 MNHNS and CDR2 SASEGT. The V gene end was trimmed by 7 bases and the J gene end by 8 bases; junction bases not matched to a gene: 9. The length of the CDR3 is 13 residues. General study findings and limits: Several highly homologous variants made up a TCR beta motif, and this motif appeared characteristic of ankylosing spondylitis blood. Clones that were linked to disease were CD8+ and were relatively rare in peripheral blood. Reports say disease-linked clones showed up significantly more in matched ankylosing spondylitis synovial fluid.

The sequenced sample was blood, either unsorted or a sorted T cell fraction (not recorded which). This chain links TRBV6-1 with TRBJ2-3, with 7 positions matching TRBD1. This sequence was found in a male donor with ankylosing spondylitis or in good health (not recorded which). The CDR3 sequence: CASIGTAPFTQYF. CDR3 DNA sequence: TGTGCCAGCATCGGGACAGCCCCGTTTACGCAGTATTTT.